The entry that follows covers one T cell receptor beta chain sequence. The data originate from a study of blood T cell repertoires in COVID-19. Per the germline V gene, CDR1 is SGHRS and CDR2 is YFSETQ. V was pared by 4 bases and J by 2 bases, with 3 bases of the junction left unmatched. This CDR3 region has 15 residues. Clones were read by immunoSEQ multiplex PCR, and TCRdb kept only the in-frame ones, dropping some. The data hold roughly 90,000 clones, with 75% to 90% observed a single time. This chain uses TRBV5-1 with TRBJ2-1; 10 bases are a match to TRBD1. This sequence originates from a human donor with active COVID-19. The donor label of this sample is uncertain. Specimen: peripheral blood. The CDR3 DNA reads TGCGCCAGCAGCATGGGACAGGGGACCTACAATGAGCAGTTCTTC. Protein: CASSMGQGTYNEQFF.